This entry features one T cell receptor (beta chain) sequence. The repertoire was sequenced with immunoSEQ multiplex PCR; TCRdb's copy has only in-frame clones and lacks some. The sample consists of 90,000 to 150,000 clones, just over 90% of them appearing once. The sample comes from a study of control samples from healthy donors and cancer patients. CDR1 is SGHNT and CDR2 is YYREEE in the germline V gene (reference sequence). The germline V and J ends were trimmed by 2 bases and 8 bases, with 19 bases remaining between them. This CDR3 is built from 15 residues. V gene TRBV5-4 combines with J gene TRBJ1-1, with D possibly being TRBD1 (6 bases). The sequenced material came from blood. This clonotype originated in a woman under 30 in good health. CDR3 amino acids: CASSFSRGATREAFF. CDR3 sequence (DNA): TGTGCCAGCAGCTTCTCACGGGGGGCGACGCGCGAAGCTTTCTTT.